These T cell receptor beta chains were read from a single sample in a study of blood T cell repertoires in COVID-19. Produced via immunoSEQ multiplex PCR; TCRdb's table is partial and in-frame only. This sample has around 400,000 clones; around 86% occur once, and the top ten carry 5% to 5.5%. The specimen sequenced was PBMCs or T cells enriched from blood (not recorded which). Source of these receptors: a woman aged 45-65 years who had recovered from COVID-19. Both conserved end residues are part of each CDR3. The order of the fields is J gene, V gene, D gene, CDR3 protein. D genes are given only for firm matches.

J: TRBJ1-4; V: TRBV7-3; D: -; CDR3: CASSRGANEKLFF
J: TRBJ1-1; V: TRBV7-9; D: -; CDR3: CASSLAGRGGAFF
J: TRBJ2-7; V: TRBV30; D: TRBD2; CDR3: CAWGLAGDAEQYF
J: TRBJ2-7; V: TRBV30; D: -; CDR3: CAWSRDGSYEQYF
J: TRBJ2-7; V: TRBV20-1; D: TRBD2; CDR3: CSASSLAGVGYEQYF
J: TRBJ2-1; V: TRBV3-1/TRBV3-2; D: -; CDR3: CASSHTRSSFYNEQFF
J: TRBJ1-2; V: TRBV30; D: TRBD1; CDR3: CAWSNRGIGHYGYTF
J: TRBJ2-2; V: TRBV19; D: -; CDR3: CASRPLLGGGELFF
J: TRBJ1-2; V: TRBV29-1; D: TRBD1; CDR3: CSVDASGTGGDGYTF
J: TRBJ1-5; V: TRBV30; D: TRBD1; CDR3: CAWSAGGGNQPQHF
J: TRBJ1-2; V: TRBV19; D: -; CDR3: CASTLGQVYGYTF
J: TRBJ2-3; V: TRBV11-3; D: -; CDR3: CASDRGVLTDTQYF
J: TRBJ2-7; V: TRBV24-1; D: TRBD2; CDR3: CATSDGRVPTSEQYF
J: TRBJ2-2; V: TRBV5-1; D: -; CDR3: CASRYTANTGELFF
J: TRBJ1-1; V: TRBV4-3; D: -; CDR3: CASSQAGGEAFF
J: TRBJ1-3; V: TRBV9; D: -; CDR3: CASSGSQVSGNTIYF